The 15 T cell receptor beta chains listed next were all sequenced from one sample in a study of CXCR3-negative and CXCR3-positive naive CD8 T cells. The TRB cDNA libraries were prepared by 5' RACE with UMI labels. TCRdb re-called the 5' RACE reads, yielding one record per CDR3 amino acid sequence without DNA. Its clone listing holds approximately 41,000 distinct CDR3 sequences. Sequenced material: memory CD8+ T cells from blood. Receptor source: a human donor in good health. Some clones in this sample may be carry-over from other donors' samples.

This chain connects TRBV7-9 to TRBJ2-5. The CDR3 runs 13 residues. The germline CDR1 and CDR2 sequences are SEHNR and FQNEAQ (reference sequence). The CDR3 loop is CASSLANQETQYF.

The chain combines TRBV7-6 with TRBJ1-1; TCRdb calls TRBD1, which cannot be checked without DNA. Looked up from germline, CDR1 is SGHVS and CDR2 is FNYEAQ. The CDR3 is 16 amino acids. The chain's CDR3 is CASSLAEVGRDTEAFF. The whole variable domain, filled in from reference TRBV7-6 and TRBJ1-1, reads GAGVSQSPRYKVTKRGQDVALRCDPISGHVSLYWYRQALGQGPEFLTYFNYEAQQDKSGLPNDRFSAERPEGSISTLTIQRTEQRDSAMYRCASSLAEVGRDTEAFFGQGTRLTVV.

The V gene is TRBV6-1, the J gene TRBJ2-3; TCRdb proposes TRBD2, but this gene call is untestable without DNA. The CDR3 spans 15 residues. Germline V lookup: CDR1 MNHNS, CDR2 SASEGT. CDR3 amino acids: CATTGTSGGAATQYF.

The gene calls are TRBV7-9 and TRBJ2-2. Germline V lookup: CDR1 SEHNR, CDR2 FQNEAQ (reference sequence). The CDR3 is 15 amino acids. CDR3 in amino acids: CASSLVVPNTGELFF.

The chain links TRBV11-3 to TRBJ2-1; TCRdb calls TRBD2, which cannot be checked without DNA. Germline CDR1 reads SGHNT; CDR2 reads YENEEA. The CDR3 is made up of 15 amino acids. The CDR3 sequence is CASSYRGGIYNEQFF.

The chain employs TRBV7-9 and TRBJ2-1. CDR1 is SEHNR, CDR2 FQNEAQ, per germline (reference sequence). The CDR3 has 12 amino acids. Here the CDR3 reads CASSSQWNEQFF.

This sequence joins TRBV28 and TRBJ1-1; TCRdb's D call of TRBD1 is untestable without DNA. The length of the CDR3 is 18 residues. Germline V CDR1 and CDR2: MDHEN, SYDVKM. CDR3 protein: CASSPIPGTGVMNTEAFF.

The V call is TRBV11-2, the J call TRBJ2-5; TCRdb returns TRBD2, unconfirmable since there is no DNA. Germline values: CDR1 SGHAT, CDR2 FQNNGV. The CDR3 consists of 17 residues. The CDR3 spells CASSPAGSIPFSETQYF.

The chain recombines TRBV15 with TRBJ2-7; the TCRdb call, TRBD2, lacks DNA for checking. The CDR3 sequence is 16 residues long. CDR1 LNHNV and CDR2 YYDKDF come from the germline V gene (reference sequence). This CDR3 is CATSTTFGLAGYEQYF.

The rearrangement uses TRBV7-8 and TRBJ2-5. The germline gives CDR1 SGHVS, CDR2 FQNEAQ. The length of the CDR3 is 13 residues. This CDR3 is CASSRTTEETQYF.

This chain joins TRBV10-3 and TRBJ1-5. The V gene's germline CDR1 is ENHRY and CDR2 SYGVKD. The CDR3 loop spans 14 amino acids. The CDR3 sequence is CAISESPIPQPQHF.

The genes are TRBV28 and TRBJ2-1; TCRdb selects TRBD2, and the lack of DNA leaves this call unchecked. The CDR3 spans 14 residues. Per the germline V gene, CDR1 is MDHEN and CDR2 is SYDVKM. This CDR3 is CASSQGGPGNEQFF.

This rearrangement joins TRBV7-9 to TRBJ2-3; the D call from TCRdb, TRBD1, cannot be confirmed without DNA. From germline, CDR1 is SEHNR and CDR2 FQNEAQ (reference sequence). This CDR3 is built from 18 residues. The CDR3 sequence is CASSLGTGQMPSTDTQYF.

The chain is built from TRBV28 and TRBJ2-1; lacking DNA, the TRBD1 call made by TCRdb goes unchecked. There are 13 residues in the CDR3. The V gene's germline CDR1 is MDHEN and CDR2 SYDVKM. This chain's CDR3 is CASNPLIEAKQFF.

This sequence joins TRBV20-1 and TRBJ2-3; without DNA, the TCRdb call of TRBD2 cannot be checked. This CDR3 is built from 17 residues. Germline V gene lookup returns CDR1 DFQATT and CDR2 SNEGSKA (reference sequence). CDR3 sequence: CSARDLSSGGDTDTQYF.